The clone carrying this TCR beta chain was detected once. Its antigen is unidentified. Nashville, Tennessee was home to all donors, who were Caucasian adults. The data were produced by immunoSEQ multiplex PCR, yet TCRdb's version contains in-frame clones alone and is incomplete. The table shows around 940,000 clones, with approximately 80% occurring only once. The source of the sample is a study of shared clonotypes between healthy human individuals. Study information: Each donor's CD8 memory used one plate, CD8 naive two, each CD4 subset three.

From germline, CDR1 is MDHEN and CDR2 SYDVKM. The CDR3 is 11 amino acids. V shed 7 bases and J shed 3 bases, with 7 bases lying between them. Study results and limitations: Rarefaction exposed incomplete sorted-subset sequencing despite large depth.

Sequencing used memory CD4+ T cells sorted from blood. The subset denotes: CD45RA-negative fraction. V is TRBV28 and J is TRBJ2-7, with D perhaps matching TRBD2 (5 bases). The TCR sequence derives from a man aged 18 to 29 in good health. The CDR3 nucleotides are TGTGCCAGCAAGGAGGTCTACGAGCAGTACTTC. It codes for CASKEVYEQYF.